This T cell receptor beta chain was sequenced for a study of blood T cell repertoires in COVID-19. Study-level information: The United States, Italy and Spain supplied acute and convalescent COVID-19 samples. The analysed material was cDNA or gDNA that came from T cells, B-cell-depleted T cells, or PBMCs.

The V gene end was trimmed by 1 base and the J gene end by 7 bases; junction bases not matched to a gene: 11. Per germline, CDR1 MNHEY and CDR2 SMNVEV (reference sequence). The CDR3 loop spans 18 amino acids. Per the original methods: Amplifying reference gene primers gave estimates of nucleated cell counts. Using immunoSEQ multiplex PCR, the repertoire was profiled, and TCRdb retains in-frame clones only, with some absent. V and J calls and clone size follow that table, whereas D and trimming were derived from the DNA. This table holds 74,000 or so clones, approximately 88% found once. The clonotype was recovered from a human donor in a cohort sampled during active COVID-19. The chain combines TRBV27 with TRBJ1-5; 12 bases line up with TRBD1. Sequenced input: peripheral blood. CDR3 sequence: CASSLFGDGTGGRQPQHF. The CDR3 nucleotides are TGTGCCAGCAGTTTATTCGGCGATGGGACAGGGGGCAGACAGCCCCAGCATTTT.